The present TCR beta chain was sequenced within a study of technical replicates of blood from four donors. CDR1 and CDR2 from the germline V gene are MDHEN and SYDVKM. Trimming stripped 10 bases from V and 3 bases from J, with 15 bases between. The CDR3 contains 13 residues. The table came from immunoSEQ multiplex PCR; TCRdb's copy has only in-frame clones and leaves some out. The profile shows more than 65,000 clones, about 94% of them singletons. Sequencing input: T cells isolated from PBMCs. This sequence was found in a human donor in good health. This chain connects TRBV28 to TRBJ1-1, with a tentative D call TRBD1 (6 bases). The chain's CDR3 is CATKQGSDTEAFF. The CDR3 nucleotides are TGTGCCACCAAACAGGGCTCGGACACTGAAGCTTTCTTT. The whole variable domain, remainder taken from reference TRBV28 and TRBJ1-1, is DVKVTQSSRYLVKRTGEKVFLECVQDMDHENMFWYRQDPGLGLRLIYFSYDVKMKEKGDIPEGYSVSREKKERFSLILESASTNQTSMYLCATKQGSDTEAFFGQGTRLTVV.